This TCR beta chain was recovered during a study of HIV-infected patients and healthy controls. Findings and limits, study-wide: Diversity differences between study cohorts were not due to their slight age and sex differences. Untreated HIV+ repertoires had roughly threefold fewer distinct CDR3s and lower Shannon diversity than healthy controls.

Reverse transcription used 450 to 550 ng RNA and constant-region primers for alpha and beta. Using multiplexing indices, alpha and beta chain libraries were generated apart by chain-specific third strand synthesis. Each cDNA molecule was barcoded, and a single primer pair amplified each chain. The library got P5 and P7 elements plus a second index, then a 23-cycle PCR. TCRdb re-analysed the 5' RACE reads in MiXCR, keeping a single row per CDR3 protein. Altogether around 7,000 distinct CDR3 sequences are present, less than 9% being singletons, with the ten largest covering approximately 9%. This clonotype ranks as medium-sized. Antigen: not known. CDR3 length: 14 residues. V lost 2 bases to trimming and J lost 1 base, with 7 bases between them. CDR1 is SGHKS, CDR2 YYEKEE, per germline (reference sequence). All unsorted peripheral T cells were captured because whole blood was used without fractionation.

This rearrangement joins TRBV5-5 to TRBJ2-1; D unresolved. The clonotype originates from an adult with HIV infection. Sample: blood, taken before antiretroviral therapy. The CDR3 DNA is TGTGCCAGCAGCTTCGGAAGTTCCTACAATGAGCAGTTCTTC. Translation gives CASSFGSSYNEQFF. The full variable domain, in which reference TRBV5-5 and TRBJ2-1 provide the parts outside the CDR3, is DAGVTQSPTHLIKTRGQQVTLRCSPISGHKSVSWYQQVLGQGPQFIFQYYEKEERGRGNFPDRFSARQFPNYSSELNVNALLLGDSALYLCASSFGSSYNEQFFGPGTRLTVL.